This T cell receptor beta chain was captured in a study of blood T cell repertoires in COVID-19. Study context: Donors in the United States, Italy and Spain gave samples during acute or convalescent COVID-19. PBMCs, B-cell-depleted T cells, or T cells were the source of the cDNA or gDNA that made up the material.

TCRdb's table, derived via immunoSEQ multiplex PCR, lists solely in-frame clones and lacks some. This table holds 200,000 or so clones, around nine tenths found once. There are 14 residues in the CDR3. CDR1 is MNHEY, CDR2 SMNVEV, per germline (reference sequence). V shed 8 bases, J shed 1 base, and the junction held 7 bases outside the gene matches. The TCR comes from a man aged 45 to 65 with COVID-19, enrolled during active disease. This chain joins TRBV27 and TRBJ1-1; 7 positions agree with TRBD1. Sequencing used peripheral blood. The CDR3 here is CASRSQGTNTEAFF. CDR3 bases: TGTGCCAGCCGTTCACAGGGGACGAACACTGAAGCTTTCTTT.